This passage covers 10 T cell receptor beta chains from one sample sequenced in a study of blood T cell repertoires in COVID-19. The method was immunoSEQ multiplex PCR; TCRdb's version includes in-frame clones alone and lacks a portion of them. Among approximately 73,000 clones listed, nearly 90% were seen once. Sequencing input: peripheral blood. These receptors all stem from an elderly man with acute or convalescent COVID-19.

The J gene is TRBJ1-1, the V gene TRBV6-5; D gene ambiguous. The germline V and J ends were trimmed by 4 bases and 10 bases, with 16 bases remaining between them. In germline, CDR1 is MNHEY, CDR2 SVGAGI. The CDR3 totals 13 residues. CDR3 bases: TGTGCCAGCAGTTTTGATTATACGGAGGGAGCTTTCTTT. Amino acid sequence: CASSFDYTEGAFF.

The chain combines TRBV6-5 with TRBJ2-6, with D possibly being TRBD1 (5 bases). The length of the CDR3 is 15 residues. Germline V gives CDR1 MNHEY, CDR2 SVGAGI. Trimming took off 3 bases at V and 3 bases at J, with 9 bases between the two ends. The CDR3 sequence: CASSYSTGGANVLTF. In nucleotides, the CDR3 is TGTGCCAGCAGTTATTCAACAGGTGGGGCCAACGTCCTGACTTTC.

CDR3 nucleotide sequence: TGTGCCAGTAGTATCGGCCGTAGAGGGAATGGCTACACCTTC. This gives the protein CASSIGRRGNGYTF. The chain has TRBV19 and TRBJ1-2; D is unclear. The V and J ends lost 3 bases and 6 bases respectively, with 14 bases between them. From germline, CDR1 is LNHDA and CDR2 SQIVND (reference sequence). This CDR3 region has 14 residues. Full variable domain (remainder filled in from reference TRBV19 and TRBJ1-2): DGGITQSPKYLFRKEGQNVTLSCEQNLNHDAMYWYRQDPGQGLRLIYYSQIVNDFQKGDIAEGYSVSREKKESFPLTVTSAQKNPTAFYLCASSIGRRGNGYTFGSGTRLTVV.

CDR3 DNA sequence: TGTGCCAGCAGTTTCCAGCAGGGGCAAGCTTTCTTT. Protein sequence: CASSFQQGQAFF. J is TRBJ1-1 and V is TRBV27; D perhaps matches TRBD1 (6 bases). V dropped 3 bases and J dropped 9 bases, with 11 bases sitting between them. Germline-derived CDR1 and CDR2 are MNHEY and SMNVEV (reference sequence). CDR3 length equals 12 residues.

The chain combines TRBV5-8 with TRBJ1-2; 7 bases map to TRBD1. Looked up from germline, CDR1 is SGHTS and CDR2 is YDEGEE. The length of the CDR3 is 14 residues. Losses at the gene ends were 4 bases for V and 4 bases for J; bases not matched to a gene: 7. CDR3 sequence reads: CASSSPTGSYGYTF. The DNA of the CDR3 is TGTGCCAGCAGCAGCCCGACAGGGTCCTATGGCTACACCTTC.

This chain connects TRBV29-1 to TRBJ1-2, with D possibly being TRBD1 (5 bases). V was clipped by 2 bases and J by 4 bases, with 11 bases between them. Germline V gene data show CDR1 as SQVTM and CDR2 as ANQGSEA. The CDR3 totals 13 residues. For the CDR3, the DNA is TGCAGCGTTGAACCCAGGGCCCTCTATGGCTACACCTTC. Protein sequence: CSVEPRALYGYTF.

This clone was observed once. The gene calls are TRBV3-1 (or the pseudogene TRBV3-2) and TRBJ1-1; D is uncertain. From germline, CDR1 is LGHDT and CDR2 YNNKEL (reference sequence). V lost 4 bases and J 5 bases, leaving 17 bases between the germline ends. The length of the CDR3 is 15 residues. The CDR3: CASSPTSGLKTEAFF. In DNA form, the CDR3 reads TGTGCCAGCAGCCCAACCAGTGGCCTTAAAACTGAAGCTTTCTTT.

The chain uses TRBV6-6 and TRBJ2-5; 8 bases match TRBD1. The germline V gene has CDR1 MNHNY and CDR2 SVGAGI (reference sequence). V was pared by 6 bases and J by 5 bases, with 5 bases of the junction left unmatched. This CDR3 has 13 residues. DNA for the CDR3: TGTGCCAGCAGCCGACAGGGGTACGAGACCCAGTACTTC. Protein product: CASSRQGYETQYF.

The chain combines TRBV27 with TRBJ1-2; TRBD1 matches at 7 bases. V gave up 4 bases and J gave up 7 bases; unmatched junction bases: 12. Germline CDR1 and CDR2: MNHEY and SMNVEV (reference sequence). The CDR3 covers 15 residues. The CDR3 sequence: CASSSTTTGLGGYTF. The CDR3 DNA follows: TGTGCCAGCAGTTCTACAACGACAGGGTTGGGTGGCTACACCTTC.

This chain connects TRBV5-1 to TRBJ1-1, with 7 bases aligning to TRBD1. Trimming at V came to 4 bases and at J to 4 bases, leaving 4 bases not matched to a gene. This CDR3 spans 13 amino acids. Germline values: CDR1 SGHRS, CDR2 YFSETQ. The CDR3 spells CASSVTGVTEAFF. In DNA form, the CDR3 reads TGCGCCAGCAGCGTTACAGGGGTCACTGAAGCTTTCTTT.